Below are 15 T cell receptor beta chains sequenced from a single sample in a study of tumor-infiltrating lymphocytes in primary liver carcinoma. Blood RNA came from unsorted whole blood; germline DNA was also extracted. Synthesis of TCR beta cDNA was carried out from about 500 ng total RNA with a constant-region primer. Investigators got TCR beta libraries out of three nested multiplex PCR rounds, done with slightly modified ARM-PCR. It was with TRBV1-TRBV30 forward primers and a C-beta reverse primer that the first two PCR rounds were run, at about 9 cycles each. TCRdb re-derived calls from the multiplex PCR reads in MiXCR, one entry per CDR3 protein. This table holds 300,000 to 400,000 distinct CDR3 sequences, roughly 60% found once. Sequenced: peripheral blood. The receptors originated from a man aged 35 to 55 with primary liver carcinoma and hepatitis B virus infection.

The table lists this clonotype with a few counts. The chain uses TRBV7-8 and TRBJ1-2; maybe TRBD1 (6 bases). There are 13 residues in the CDR3. The V end lost 3 bases, the J end lost 4 bases, and 9 bases lay between the germline ends. CDR1 and CDR2 from the germline V gene are SGHVS and FQNEAQ. This chain's CDR3 is CASSFGGGYGYTF. DNA for the CDR3: TGTGCCAGCAGCTTCGGGGGCGGCTATGGCTACACCTTC.

In the case of this clonotype: This may be a read error, as it is one base from a much larger clone. The rearrangement links TRBV6-1 to TRBJ2-3; 7 nucleotides agree with TRBD1. V lost 9 bases to trimming and J lost 2 bases; unmatched junction nucleotides: 5. The V gene's germline CDR1 is MNHNS and CDR2 SASEGT. This CDR3 region has 13 residues. CDR3 loop: CARSGQHTDTQYF. CDR3 DNA: TGTGCCAGGTCGGGACAGCACACAGATACGCAGTATTTT.

Comment on this clonotype: A much larger clone lies one base from this, so it may be a read error. The V gene is TRBV6-2 or TRBV6-3, the J gene TRBJ1-5; the D gene is possibly TRBD1 (5 bases). V was trimmed by 11 bases and J by 0 bases, leaving 17 bases between them. Germline V gene lookup returns CDR1 MNHEY and CDR2 SVGEGT. This CDR3 has 15 residues. The CDR3 DNA is TGTGCCTGCAACAAACAGGAATATAGCAATCAGCCCCAGCATTTT. This gives the protein CACNKQEYSNQPQHF.

To note about this clonotype: One base away lies a much larger clone, so this may be a sequencing read error. This chain uses TRBV11-2 with TRBJ2-1, with TRBD2 identical over 14 bases. The CDR3 runs to 16 residues. Germline assignment: CDR1 SGHAT and CDR2 FQNNGV. The chain's CDR3 is CASSLVGTSGSTEQSF. The CDR3 DNA reads as TGTGCCAGCAGCTTAGTCGGGACTAGCGGGAGCACTGAGCAGTCCTTC.

This chain connects TRBV5-4 to TRBJ1-6, with unresolved D. The CDR3 is 14 amino acids. Germline CDR1 SGHNT, CDR2 YYREEE (reference sequence). The V end was cut by 1 base, the J end by 8 bases, with 10 bases between. This chain's CDR3 is CASSLTLLDSPLHF. The CDR3 coding sequence is TGTGCCAGCAGCTTGACCCTTCTGGATTCACCCCTCCACTTT.

At least ten counts were recorded for this clonotype. This chain uses TRBV29-1 with TRBJ2-1, with 9 nucleotides matching TRBD2. V lost 7 bases, J lost 5 bases, and 9 bases stayed unmatched. The CDR3 has 14 amino acids. Germline CDR1 and CDR2: SQVTM and ANQGSEA. The chain's CDR3 is CSGEWPSGNNEQFF. The CDR3 DNA follows: TGCAGCGGGGAATGGCCTAGCGGGAACAATGAGCAGTTCTTC.

This clonotype was seen a handful of times. J is TRBJ2-1 and V is TRBV12-5; 8 bases map to TRBD1. V shed 7 bases, J shed 3 bases, and the junction held 5 bases outside the gene matches. CDR1 is LGHNT and CDR2 is FRNRAP in the germline V gene. The length of the CDR3 is 14 residues. This chain's CDR3 is CASARTGIYNEQFF. The CDR3 nucleotides read TGTGCTAGTGCCCGGACAGGGATCTACAATGAGCAGTTCTTC.

This chain uses TRBV5-1 with TRBJ2-3; 13 bases map to TRBD2. V shed 0 bases, J shed 0 bases, and the junction held 4 bases outside the gene matches. This CDR3 contains 18 residues. Germline CDR1 is SGHRS and CDR2 is YFSETQ. CDR3 sequence: CASSLEGLAGASTDTQYF. The CDR3 nucleotides read TGCGCCAGCAGCTTGGAAGGACTAGCGGGAGCAAGCACAGATACGCAGTATTTT.

In the case of this clonotype: This CDR3 is missing its conserved last phenylalanine or tryptophan, likely due to a read error. The V call is TRBV6-6, the J call TRBJ2-2; TRBD1 matches at 7 bases. Looked up from germline, CDR1 is MNHNY and CDR2 is SVGAGI (reference sequence). V lost 9 bases to trimming and J lost 6 bases; unmatched junction nucleotides: 10. This CDR3 region has 14 residues. In DNA, the CDR3 is TGTGCCAGTACCTTGACAGGGTCTGCCGGGGAGCTGTTTCTT. This encodes CASTLTGSAGELFL.

For this clonotype: Compared with germline, one end of the junction differs, possibly owing to a read error. J is TRBJ2-6 and V is TRBV29-1; TRBD2 matches 11 bases. This CDR3 has 16 residues. In germline, CDR1 is SQVTM, CDR2 ANQGSEA. CDR3 in amino acids: CSDRLAGSSGPNVLTF. The CDR3 region has the DNA TGCAGCGATAGACTAGCGGGAAGCTCTGGGCCCAATGTCCTGACTTTC.

Of note for this clonotype: A much larger clone differs from this one at a single base, so this may be a read error. CDR3: CASSSPGRTQNTGELFF. The DNA of the CDR3 is TGTGCCAGCAGTTCCCCGGGCAGGACACAAAACACCGGGGAGCTGTTTTTT. The chain recombines TRBV12-3 or TRBV12-4 with TRBJ2-2; D may be TRBD1 (5 bases). This CDR3 has 17 residues. V lost 4 bases to trimming and J lost 2 bases, with 17 bases between them.

This clonotype appeared many times. This rearrangement joins TRBV4-2 to TRBJ2-2; 10 nucleotides align to TRBD2. Germline CDR1 and CDR2: LGHNA and YNFKEQ. Unmatched junction bases numbered 9, after V lost 0 bases and J lost 5 bases. The length of the CDR3 is 18 residues. The CDR3 DNA sequence: TGTGCCAGCAGCCAAGAAAGCCCAGCGGGAGGGGAGACCGGGGAGCTGTTTTTT. This encodes CASSQESPAGGETGELFF.

This sequence joins TRBV5-1 and TRBJ2-2, with D possibly being TRBD2 (6 bases). The CDR3 has 16 amino acids. CDR1 is SGHRS and CDR2 is YFSETQ in the germline V gene. Trimming pared 9 bases from V and 4 bases from J, leaving 22 bases between. CDR3 sequence reads: CATELFPGLLTGELFF. In DNA form, the CDR3 reads TGCGCCACCGAGTTATTTCCGGGACTCCTCACCGGGGAGCTGTTTTTT.

This clonotype appeared a single time. The chain combines TRBV6-6 with TRBJ1-5; D is unclear. Germline V gene sequence: CDR1 MNHNY, CDR2 SVGAGI (reference sequence). Trimming took 4 bases from V and 7 from J, leaving 11 bases between them. This CDR3 has 13 amino acids. The CDR3 protein is CASSSKGVQPQHF. Here the CDR3 DNA reads TGTGCCAGCAGTTCAAAAGGCGTCCAGCCCCAGCATTTT.

As to this clonotype: Possible read error: a much larger clone is one base away. The chain combines TRBV4-2 with TRBJ2-2; tentatively, D is TRBD2 (6 bases). The germline CDR1 and CDR2 sequences are LGHNA and YNFKEQ. This CDR3 region has 15 residues. The V end lost 3 bases, the J end lost 10 bases, and 18 bases lay between the germline ends. CDR3 DNA sequence: TGTGCCAGCAGCCACACGACTAGAGATGTGATGGAGCTGTTTTTT. It encodes CASSHTTRDVMELFF.